The source of this T cell receptor (beta chain) is a study of T cells after yellow fever vaccination. The CDR3 has 12 residues. Trimming pared 6 bases from V and 0 bases from J, leaving 5 bases between. Germline CDR1 is SEHNR and CDR2 is FQNEAQ (reference sequence). This clonotype has only a few counts. Antigen: not known. General study findings and limits: Though it reached lower strength, the secondary response hit its peak faster, day 5 versus 15. Abundant clonotypes from the bulk population could contaminate FACS-sorted repertoires. Post-booster samples contained most primary-vaccination clones (around 95% CD4, around 89% CD8).

Synthesis of TCR cDNA relied on 5'RACE template switching, which attached a universal primer site and UMIs. TCRdb itself ran the 5' RACE reads through MiXCR, one entry per CDR3 protein. The sample lists some 110,000 distinct CDR3 sequences; approximately 8.4% were seen once. Sequenced here: CD8+ T cells sorted from PBMCs, sampled 45 days after the yellow fever booster vaccination. The genes are TRBV7-9 and TRBJ2-5; tentatively, D is TRBD2 (5 bases). This sequence originates from a young man who received the YFV17D yellow fever vaccine. The CDR3 loop reads CASRRDQETQYF. The CDR3, as DNA: TGTGCCAGCAGGAGGGACCAAGAGACCCAGTACTTC.